This T cell receptor (beta chain) stems from a study of regulatory T cells in long-lasting Graves disease. This clonotype turned up a few times. As yet, its antigen is unknown. Specified time point: newly diagnosed GD, antithyroid drugs for less than 3 months. Following extraction of RNA from PBMCs, that RNA was used to make the TCR library. American Thyroid Association guidelines defined how Graves' disease was diagnosed. V was shortened by 2 bases and J by 3 bases, with 16 bases between the two germline ends. The CDR3 covers 16 residues. Per the germline V gene, CDR1 is SGHDT and CDR2 is YYEEEE. Study-level results: Persistent cases favored TRBV28, TRBJ1-2 and TRBJ2-5. Sharing of public clonotypes was greater in persistent patients (about 2,700) than in new patients (around 930).

Both iRepertoire HTBI primers and Arm-PCR of CDR3 regions were used to build the TCR beta libraries. MiXCR, applied by TCRdb to the multiplex PCR reads, yields one record per CDR3 protein. This table has some 370,000 distinct CDR3 sequences, roughly 12% appearing once. These sequences were also reported in another study, on T cells in Graves' hyperthyroidism and ophthalmopathy.

The specimen was peripheral blood mononuclear cells (PBMCs), collected at new diagnosis, from a patient treated with antithyroid drugs. This sequence was found in a woman between 18 and 30 years old with Graves disease. The chain has TRBV5-6 and TRBJ2-3; D uncertain. CDR3 nucleotide sequence: TGTGCCAGCAGCTTTGGACCTTGGAAACGGACAGATACGCAGTATTTT. This translates into CASSFGPWKRTDTQYF.